This T cell receptor (beta chain) was captured by sequencing in a study of CD4 T cells in relation to SARS-CoV-2 and coronaviruses. Across the study: The restricting HLA molecule for shared crossreactive spike epitopes was mapped. Study outcomes and limitations: No donor gave both pre-pandemic and post-infection samples.

The germline CDR1 and CDR2 sequences are SGHNT and YYREEE (reference sequence). The trim removed 4 bases at V and 0 bases at J, leaving 4 bases unmatched. The CDR3 length is 16 residues. The unexposed donors gave CD4+ T cells in about 2010-2019, prior to COVID-19. Naive and memory CD4+ T cells came from enriched cryopreserved PBMCs. Data came from immunoSEQ multiplex PCR; TCRdb stores just in-frame clones and leaves some out. This sample has some 70,000 clones, with approximately 95% found just once. Comments on this clone: Its antigen is currently unknown.

This chain links TRBV5-4 with TRBJ2-2; 9 bases fit TRBD1. The clonotype was recovered from a human donor in good health. The material sequenced was naive CD4+ T cells from PBMCs. Regarding subset: naive CD4+ T cells isolated by negative enrichment. Here the CDR3 reads CASSDTGGSNTGELFF. The DNA of the CDR3 is TGTGCCAGCAGCGATACAGGGGGCTCGAACACCGGGGAGCTGTTTTTT.